The entry that follows covers one T cell receptor (beta chain) sequence. Its antigen is not identified. The sample comes from a study of cytomegalovirus exposure and HLA in healthy donors. PCR amplification relied on 60 Vbeta primers (plus 13 Jbeta primers). Profiled with immunoSEQ multiplex PCR; TCRdb holds only in-frame clones, not every one. There are about 180,000 clones in the sample; roughly 78% occur only once, and around 0.74% lies in the top ten. Overall study results and limits: Upon later analysis, TCR association rates were observed to vary by HLA locus, being highest for DRB1 and lowest for HLA-C.

The germline V gene has CDR1 MNHNS and CDR2 SASEGT. The V gene end was trimmed by 5 bases and the J gene end by 0 bases; junction bases not matched to a gene: 6. The CDR3 covers 15 residues. The V call is TRBV6-1, the J call TRBJ2-7, with TRBD1 matching over 8 bases. This TCR was sampled from a woman aged 40 to 50 in good health and CMV-seronegative. Sequencing was done on a sample of PBMCs. The CDR3 region has the DNA TGTGCCAGCAGTACCGGGACAGGCTACTCCTACGAGCAGTACTTC. This codes for CASSTGTGYSYEQYF.